Below, 6 T cell receptor beta chains from the same sample are listed, as sequenced in a study of cytomegalovirus exposure and HLA in healthy donors. PCR amplification relied on 60 Vbeta primers (plus 13 Jbeta primers). Profiled with immunoSEQ multiplex PCR; TCRdb holds only in-frame clones, not every one. The sample has more than 85,000 clones, around 57% seen once. The sequencing input was PBMCs. The receptors shown here come from a human donor in good health.

This clone was seen just once. This chain connects TRBV11-3 to TRBJ2-3; perhaps TRBD2 as D (6 bases). V was trimmed by 5 bases and J by 2 bases, leaving 14 bases between them. Germline V lookup: CDR1 SGHNT, CDR2 YENEEA. This CDR3 is 15 amino acids long. The CDR3 is CASSRRESDTDTQYF. CDR3 DNA: TGTGCCAGCAGCCGTCGGGAGTCTGACACAGATACGCAGTATTTT.

This clone was seen more than once but under ten times. The chain couples TRBV5-1 to TRBJ2-7; the D gene is possibly TRBD1 (6 bases). The CDR3 covers 16 residues. Deletions cut 7 bases from V and 2 bases from J, with 22 bases between. CDR1 is SGHRS, CDR2 YFSETQ, per germline. The CDR3 protein is CASSFRTEESAYEQYF. CDR3 coding DNA: TGCGCCAGCTCGTTTCGGACAGAGGAGTCCGCCTACGAGCAGTACTTC.

The table lists this clone with a few counts. The gene calls are TRBV4-1 and TRBJ2-6; D may be TRBD1 (6 bases). V shed 2 bases and J shed 2 bases, with 13 bases lying between them. The germline V gene encodes CDR1 MGHRA and CDR2 YSYEKL. The CDR3 runs to 17 residues. The DNA of the CDR3 is TGCGCCAGCAGCCAATGGACAGTCGGGACTGGGGCCAACGTCCTGACTTTC. This translates into CASSQWTVGTGANVLTF.

The chain is built from TRBV27 and TRBJ2-7, with 8 bases identical to TRBD1. The germline CDR1 and CDR2 sequences are MNHEY and SMNVEV (reference sequence). The trim removed 5 bases at V and 2 bases at J, leaving 5 bases unmatched. This CDR3 spans 14 amino acids. This chain's CDR3 is CASSLQGAPYEQYF. The CDR3 region has the DNA TGTGCCAGCAGTCTTCAGGGGGCCCCCTACGAGCAGTACTTC.

This chain connects TRBV9 to TRBJ2-1, with TRBD2 identical over 13 bases. J was trimmed by 3 bases and V by 3 bases; bases with no gene match: 6. The length of the CDR3 is 17 residues. Germline V gene sequence: CDR1 SGDLS, CDR2 YYNGEE. As DNA, the CDR3 is TGTGCCAGCAGCGGGACTAGCGGGAGATCTTACTACAATGAGCAGTTCTTC. Amino acids: CASSGTSGRSYYNEQFF.

This clone came up a few times. This rearrangement joins TRBV5-1 to TRBJ2-7; the D is unclear. The germline V gene has CDR1 SGHRS and CDR2 YFSETQ. V gave up 0 bases and J gave up 7 bases, with 11 bases separating them. This CDR3 region has 13 residues. In DNA form, the CDR3 reads TGCGCCAGCAGCTTGGCACTCCTGAGGGAGCAGTACTTC. Its translation: CASSLALLREQYF.